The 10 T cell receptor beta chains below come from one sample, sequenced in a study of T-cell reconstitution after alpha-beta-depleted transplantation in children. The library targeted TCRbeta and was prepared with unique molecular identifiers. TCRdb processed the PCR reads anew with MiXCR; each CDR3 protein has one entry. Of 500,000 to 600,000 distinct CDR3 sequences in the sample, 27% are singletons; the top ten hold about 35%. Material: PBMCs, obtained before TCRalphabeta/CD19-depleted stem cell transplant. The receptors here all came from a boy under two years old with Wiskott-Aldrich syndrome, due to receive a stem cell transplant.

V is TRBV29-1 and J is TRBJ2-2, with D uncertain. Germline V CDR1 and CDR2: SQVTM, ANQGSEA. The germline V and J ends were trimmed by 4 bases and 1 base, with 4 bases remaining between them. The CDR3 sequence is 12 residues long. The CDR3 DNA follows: TGCAGCGTTGTGGAGAACACCGGGGAGCTGTTTTTT. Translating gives CSVVENTGELFF.

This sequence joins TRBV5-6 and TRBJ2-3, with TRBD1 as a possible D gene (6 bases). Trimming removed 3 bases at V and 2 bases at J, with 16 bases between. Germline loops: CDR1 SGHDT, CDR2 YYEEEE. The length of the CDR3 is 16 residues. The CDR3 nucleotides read TGTGCCAGCAGCTCTACCGGGACAAGACTCACAGATACGCAGTATTTT. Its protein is CASSSTGTRLTDTQYF.

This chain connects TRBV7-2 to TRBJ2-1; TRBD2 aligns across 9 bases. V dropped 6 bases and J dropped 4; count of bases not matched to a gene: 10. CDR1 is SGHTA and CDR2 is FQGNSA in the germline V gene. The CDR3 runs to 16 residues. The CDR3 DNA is TGTGCCAGCAGTCGTTCTAGCGGGACTACTTACAATGAGCAGTTCTTC. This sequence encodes CASSRSSGTTYNEQFF.

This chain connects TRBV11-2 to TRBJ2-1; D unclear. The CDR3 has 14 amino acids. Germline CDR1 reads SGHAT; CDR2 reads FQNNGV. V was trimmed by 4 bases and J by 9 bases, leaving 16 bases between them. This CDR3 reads CASSSVPGVGEQFF. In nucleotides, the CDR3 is TGTGCCAGCAGCTCGGTCCCAGGCGTGGGTGAGCAGTTCTTC.

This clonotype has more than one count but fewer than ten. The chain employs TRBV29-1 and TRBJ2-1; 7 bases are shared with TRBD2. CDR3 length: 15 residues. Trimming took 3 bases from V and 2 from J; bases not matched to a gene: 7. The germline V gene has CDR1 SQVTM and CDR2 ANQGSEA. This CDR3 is CSVDRASGTYNEQFF. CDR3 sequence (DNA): TGCAGCGTTGATAGGGCTAGCGGTACCTACAATGAGCAGTTCTTC.

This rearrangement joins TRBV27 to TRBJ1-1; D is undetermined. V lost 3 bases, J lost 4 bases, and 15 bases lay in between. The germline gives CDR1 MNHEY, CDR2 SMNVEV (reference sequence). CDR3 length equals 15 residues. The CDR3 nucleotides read TGTGCCAGCAGTTTTCACACCCCAACCAGCACTGAAGCTTTCTTT. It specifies CASSFHTPTSTEAFF.

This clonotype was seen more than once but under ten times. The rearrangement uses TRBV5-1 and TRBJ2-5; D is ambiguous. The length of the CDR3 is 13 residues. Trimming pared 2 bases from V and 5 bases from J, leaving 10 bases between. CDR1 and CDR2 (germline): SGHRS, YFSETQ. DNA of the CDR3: TGCGCCAGCAGCTTTGGTTCGACGGAGACCCAGTACTTC. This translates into CASSFGSTETQYF.

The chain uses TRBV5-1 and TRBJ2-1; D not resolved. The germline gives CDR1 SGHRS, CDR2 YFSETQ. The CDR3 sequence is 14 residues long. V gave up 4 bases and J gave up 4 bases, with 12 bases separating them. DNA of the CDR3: TGCGCCAGCAGCGACCCGGACGGGTACAATGAGCAGTTCTTC. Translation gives CASSDPDGYNEQFF. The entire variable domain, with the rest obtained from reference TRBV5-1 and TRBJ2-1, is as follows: KAGVTQTPRYLIKTRGQQVTLSCSPISGHRSVSWYQQTPGQGLQFLFEYFSETQRNKGNFPGRFSGRQFSNSRSEMNVSTLELGDSALYLCASSDPDGYNEQFFGPGTRLTVL.

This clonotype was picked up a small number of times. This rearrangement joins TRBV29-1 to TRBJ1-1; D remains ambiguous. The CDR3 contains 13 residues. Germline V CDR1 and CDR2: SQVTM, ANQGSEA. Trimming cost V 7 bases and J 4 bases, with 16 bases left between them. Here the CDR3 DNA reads TGCAGCGGACGAAGGAAGTGGGGCACTGAAGCTTTCTTT. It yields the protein CSGRRKWGTEAFF.

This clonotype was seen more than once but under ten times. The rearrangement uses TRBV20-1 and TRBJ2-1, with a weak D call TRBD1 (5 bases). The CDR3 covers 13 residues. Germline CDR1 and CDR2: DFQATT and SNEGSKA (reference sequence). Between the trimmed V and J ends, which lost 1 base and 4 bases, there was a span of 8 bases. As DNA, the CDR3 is TGCAGTGCTAGAGGCAGGGCGTACAATGAGCAGTTCTTC. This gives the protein CSARGRAYNEQFF.